These 21 T cell receptor beta chains were all obtained from the same sample, sequenced in a study of identical twins. Each CDR3 protein is one row after TCRdb ran MiXCR on the 5' RACE reads. The sample comprises 600,000 to 850,000 distinct CDR3 sequences, roughly 20% of which are singletons, and around 12% rests with the top ten. Another study also made use of these data, one on T cells expressing NK-cell markers.

Sequenced: PBMCs. All receptors derive from a young woman in good health.

The genes are TRBV14 and TRBJ1-2, with D hard to call. CDR1 SGHDN and CDR2 FVKESK come from the germline V gene. The CDR3 spans 15 residues. The V end was cut by 3 bases, the J end by 6 bases, with 17 bases between. CDR3 residues: CASSQRPRDFDGYTF. The CDR3 nucleotides are TGTGCCAGCAGCCAGAGGCCCAGAGATTTCGATGGCTACACCTTC.

The chain recombines TRBV20-1 with TRBJ2-3, with 7 bases lining up with TRBD2. The germline V gene encodes CDR1 DFQATT and CDR2 SNEGSKA (reference sequence). The CDR3 has 13 amino acids. The V segment lost 8 bases and the J segment 5 bases; nucleotides outside the gene matches: 10. The CDR3 loop reads CSPGSGKGDTQYF. Written as DNA, the CDR3 is TGCAGTCCCGGGAGCGGGAAGGGAGATACGCAGTATTTT.

This clonotype occurred a few times. CDR3 amino acids: CASSYPRTGANTEAFF. Here the CDR3 DNA reads TGTGCCAGCAGTTACCCTCGGACAGGGGCAAACACTGAAGCTTTCTTT. The V gene is TRBV6-5, the J gene TRBJ1-1; TRBD1 aligns across 9 bases. The germline V gene encodes CDR1 MNHEY and CDR2 SVGAGI. The CDR3 is 16 amino acids. V shed 2 bases and J 2 bases; nucleotides not matched to a gene: 6.

This CDR3 reads CASRRLTDRAEAFF. The CDR3 DNA reads TGTGCCAGCAGGCGGCTCACCGACAGGGCTGAAGCTTTCTTT. The rearrangement links TRBV6-1 to TRBJ1-1, with 7 nucleotides matching TRBD1. Looked up from germline, CDR1 is MNHNS and CDR2 is SASEGT. V shed 6 bases, J shed 6 bases, and the junction held 10 bases outside the gene matches. The CDR3 consists of 14 residues.

The genes are TRBV20-1 and TRBJ2-1; D is uncertain. The CDR3 has 16 amino acids. V gave up 5 bases and J gave up 0 bases, with 17 bases separating them. Germline V gene data show CDR1 as DFQATT and CDR2 as SNEGSKA (reference sequence). The DNA of the CDR3 is TGCAGTGCTCTCAACTCCCGGAAAAACTCCTACAATGAGCAGTTCTTC. Translated: CSALNSRKNSYNEQFF.

The chain employs TRBV19 and TRBJ1-5; 8 bases agree with TRBD1. This CDR3 contains 15 residues. The J segment lost 6 bases and the V segment lost 2 bases, leaving 6 bases of the junction unmatched. Looked up from germline, CDR1 is LNHDA and CDR2 is SQIVND (reference sequence). This CDR3 reads CASSIRTGSTQPQHF. The CDR3 DNA is TGTGCCAGTAGTATAAGGACAGGGTCGACTCAGCCCCAGCATTTT.

This clonotype was picked up a small number of times. The chain recombines TRBV7-9 with TRBJ1-1; D remains ambiguous. CDR1 and CDR2 (germline): SEHNR, FQNEAQ (reference sequence). Trimming cost V 1 base and J 10 bases, with 10 bases left between them. The CDR3 consists of 12 residues. The CDR3 DNA is TGTGCCAGCAGCTTAGGTCCAAGCAGAGCTTTCTTT. Its translation: CASSLGPSRAFF.

The rearrangement uses TRBV20-1 and TRBJ2-7; D might be TRBD2 (6 bases). CDR1 is DFQATT and CDR2 is SNEGSKA in the germline V gene (reference sequence). The V end lost 3 bases, the J end lost 6 bases, and 15 bases lay between the germline ends. The CDR3 is 13 amino acids. This CDR3 is CSASGTWRSEQYF. CDR3 in DNA: TGCAGTGCTAGCGGGACTTGGAGGAGCGAGCAGTACTTC.

This clonotype was seen a handful of times. The chain couples TRBV7-2 to TRBJ2-1; 13 nucleotides agree with TRBD2. This CDR3 region has 15 residues. The trim removed 3 bases at V and 9 bases at J, leaving 5 bases unmatched. Germline lookup yields CDR1 SGHTA and CDR2 FQGNSA. In nucleotides, the CDR3 is TGTGCCAGCAGCTTCTGGACTAGCGGGAGTAGTGAGCAGTTCTTC. This gives the protein CASSFWTSGSSEQFF. The variable domain in full, with the rest retrieved from reference TRBV7-2 and TRBJ2-1, is GAGVSQSPSNKVTEKGKDVELRCDPISGHTALYWYRQSLGQGLEFLIYFQGNSAPDKSGLPSDRFSAERTGGSVSTLTIQRTQQEDSAVYLCASSFWTSGSSEQFFGPGTRLTVL.

V usage is TRBV12-3 or TRBV12-4 and J usage is TRBJ2-3; 7 bases agree with TRBD2. The junction had 4 bases not matched to a gene; V was cut back by 3 bases and J by 4 bases. This CDR3 contains 14 residues. The CDR3 protein is CASSFRGGSDTQYF. The CDR3 coding sequence is TGTGCCAGCAGTTTTCGCGGGGGATCAGATACGCAGTATTTT.

This clonotype was counted between two and nine times. CDR3 DNA sequence: TGCAGTGCTGGCAGGACATACATTAATGAGCAGTTCTTC. Residues: CSAGRTYINEQFF. V is TRBV20-1 and J is TRBJ2-1; tentative D call: TRBD1 (5 bases). V was trimmed by 5 bases and J by 7 bases, leaving 15 bases between them. The CDR3 is 13 amino acids. Germline values: CDR1 DFQATT, CDR2 SNEGSKA (reference sequence).

The CDR3 bases are TGTGCCAGCAGCTTAGGACAGGGTGGTTACGAGCAGTTCTTC. This gives the protein CASSLGQGGYEQFF. This chain connects TRBV11-2 to TRBJ2-1, with TRBD1 identical over 7 bases. From germline, CDR1 is SGHAT and CDR2 FQNNGV. This CDR3 spans 14 amino acids. Germline trimming cut 1 base from V and 10 bases from J; bases unmatched to any gene: 7.

This chain uses TRBV3-1 with TRBJ2-6; maybe TRBD1 (5 bases). Germline V gene sequence: CDR1 LGHDT, CDR2 YNNKEL (reference sequence). The V end lost 2 bases, the J end lost 4 bases, and 9 bases lay between the germline ends. The CDR3 spans 15 residues. CDR3 sequence: CASSQLTAGANVLTF. CDR3 DNA: TGTGCCAGCAGCCAATTGACAGCCGGGGCCAACGTCCTGACTTTC.

The chain has TRBV20-1 and TRBJ1-2, with D uncertain. The CDR3 sequence is 14 residues long. Germline CDR1 is DFQATT and CDR2 is SNEGSKA (reference sequence). V lost 0 bases to trimming and J lost 6 bases, with 14 bases between them. The CDR3 sequence: CSARESVPTHGYTF. The CDR3 nucleotides read TGCAGTGCTAGAGAGAGCGTGCCAACCCATGGCTACACCTTC.

This clonotype was picked up many times. The rearrangement uses TRBV12-3 or TRBV12-4 and TRBJ2-7; D gene unclear. V lost 4 bases and J lost 5, with 9 bases in between. The CDR3 is made up of 12 amino acids. The chain's CDR3 is CASSSSVNEQYF. As DNA, the CDR3 is TGTGCCAGCAGTTCGTCTGTGAACGAGCAGTACTTC.

This clonotype showed up just a few times. The J gene is TRBJ1-5, the V gene TRBV11-2, with D unresolved. This CDR3 has 15 residues. The V gene lost 3 bases and the J gene lost 0 bases, with 9 bases spanning the gap. Germline-derived CDR1 and CDR2 are SGHAT and FQNNGV. The CDR3 loop is CASSFNSYSNQPQHF. In DNA form, the CDR3 reads TGTGCCAGCAGCTTTAACAGTTATAGCAATCAGCCCCAGCATTTT.

The chain has TRBV5-1 and TRBJ1-3; 7 nucleotides line up with TRBD1. The V and J ends lost 3 bases and 4 bases, in that order; junction bases with no gene match: 7. Germline V CDR1 and CDR2: SGHRS, YFSETQ. CDR3 size: 15 residues. The CDR3 spells CASSWGTGAGNTIYF. As DNA, the CDR3 is TGCGCCAGCAGCTGGGGTACAGGGGCCGGAAACACCATATATTTT.

This clonotype was picked up a small number of times. The rearrangement joins TRBV7-3 to TRBJ2-1; perhaps TRBD2 as D (7 bases). In germline, CDR1 is SGHTA, CDR2 FQGTGA. V was pared by 5 bases and J by 10 bases, with 12 bases between. The CDR3 spans 12 residues. This chain's CDR3 is CASSRTAGEQFF. CDR3 in DNA: TGTGCCAGCAGCCGGACAGCGGGGGAGCAGTTCTTC.

This clonotype appeared a few times. The chain couples TRBV6-1 to TRBJ2-3; 8 bases agree with TRBD2. CDR3 length: 14 residues. Trimming at V came to 6 bases and at J to 2 bases, leaving 4 bases not matched to a gene. The germline V gene has CDR1 MNHNS and CDR2 SASEGT. DNA of the CDR3: TGTGCCAGCAGAATAGCGGGGCACACAGATACGCAGTATTTT. It encodes CASRIAGHTDTQYF.

The V call is TRBV20-1, the J call TRBJ2-3; D gene uncertain. Germline V lookup: CDR1 DFQATT, CDR2 SNEGSKA (reference sequence). Trimming stripped 1 base from V and 4 bases from J, with 6 bases between. This CDR3 region has 12 residues. In nucleotides, the CDR3 is TGCAGTGCTAGAGGTGCCGCAGATACGCAGTATTTT. Translated: CSARGAADTQYF.

This clonotype has just one count. The chain carries TRBV4-3 and TRBJ2-7; D call uncertain. The CDR3 length is 13 residues. The germline V gene has CDR1 LGHNA and CDR2 YSLEER. V was pared by 0 bases and J by 4 bases, with 7 bases between. The DNA of the CDR3 is TGCGCCAGCAGCCAAGATGGGGTTTACGAGCAGTACTTC. Protein: CASSQDGVYEQYF.